The subject of this entry is one TCR beta chain. The data were taken from a study of blood T cell repertoires in COVID-19. For the study at large: Samples came from the United States, Italy and Spain, spanning acute and convalescent COVID-19. T cells, B-cell-depleted T cells, or PBMCs supplied cDNA or gDNA.

Per the study methods: Nucleated cell number was recorded as an estimate derived from reference gene primer amplification. Method: immunoSEQ multiplex PCR; TCRdb's copy keeps in-frame clones and lacks some. V, J and clone size were drawn from that table, and D and trimming were deduced from the DNA. The sample records some 100,000 clones, roughly 88% being singletons. This CDR3 is built from 12 residues. V shed 6 bases and J shed 4 bases, with 9 bases lying between them. CDR1 is LNHDA, CDR2 SQIVND, per germline (reference sequence). This chain links TRBV19 with TRBJ1-2; D is undetermined. This sequence was found in a woman older than 75 with active or convalescent COVID-19. The sample taken for sequencing was peripheral blood. CDR3 bases: TGTGCCAGTAGAGGCGGAAGCTATGGCTACACCTTC. Translated: CASRGGSYGYTF.